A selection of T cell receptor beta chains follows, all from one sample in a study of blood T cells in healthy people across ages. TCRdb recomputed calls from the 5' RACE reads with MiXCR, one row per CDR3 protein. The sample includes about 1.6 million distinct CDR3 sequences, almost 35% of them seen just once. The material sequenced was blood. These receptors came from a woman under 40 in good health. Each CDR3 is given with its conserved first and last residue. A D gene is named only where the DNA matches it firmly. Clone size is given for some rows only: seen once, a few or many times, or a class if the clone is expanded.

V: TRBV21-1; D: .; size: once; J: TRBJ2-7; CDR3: CASSKGWGVLYEQYF; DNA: TGTGCCAGCAGCAAAGGGTGGGGGGTTCTCTACGAGCAGTACTTC
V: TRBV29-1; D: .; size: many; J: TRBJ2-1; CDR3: CSVRISSYNEQFF; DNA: TGCAGCGTTCGAATAAGCTCCTACAATGAGCAGTTCTTC
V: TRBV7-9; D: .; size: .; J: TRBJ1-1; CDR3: CASSLDIENTEAFF; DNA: TGTGCCAGCAGCCTGGACATCGAGAACACTGAAGCTTTCTTT
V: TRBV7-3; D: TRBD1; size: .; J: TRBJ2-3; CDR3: CASNPTGKSTDTQYF; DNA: TGTGCCAGCAACCCGACAGGGAAGAGCACAGATACGCAGTATTTT
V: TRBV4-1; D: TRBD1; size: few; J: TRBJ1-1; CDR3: CASSQPYRTGYTEAFF; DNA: TGCGCCAGCAGCCAACCTTATCGGACAGGGTATACTGAAGCTTTCTTT
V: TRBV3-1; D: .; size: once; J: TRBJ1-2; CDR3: CASSPVQNYGYTF; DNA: TGTGCCAGCAGCCCGGTTCAGAACTATGGCTACACCTTC
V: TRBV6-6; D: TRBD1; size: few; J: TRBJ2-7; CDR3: CASTGTVPSYEQYF; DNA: TGTGCCAGCACCGGGACAGTCCCTTCCTACGAGCAGTACTTC
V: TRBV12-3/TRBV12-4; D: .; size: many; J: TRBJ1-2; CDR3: CASSSTSTRHTF; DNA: TGTGCCAGCAGTTCAACTTCGACTCGACACACCTTC
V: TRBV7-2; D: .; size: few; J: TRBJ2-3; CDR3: CASSSGAIWGADTQYF; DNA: TGTGCCAGCAGCTCCGGAGCGATCTGGGGAGCAGATACGCAGTATTTT
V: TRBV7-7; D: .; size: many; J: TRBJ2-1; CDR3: CASSLGRSPYNEQFF; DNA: TGTGCCAGCAGCTTAGGGCGCAGTCCGTACAATGAGCAGTTCTTC
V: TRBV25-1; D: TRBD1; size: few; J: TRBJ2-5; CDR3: CASSAGQGVVETQYF; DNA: TGTGCCAGCAGTGCGGGACAGGGTGTGGTTGAGACCCAGTACTTC
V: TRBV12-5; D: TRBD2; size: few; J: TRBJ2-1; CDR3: CASGRGGSYNEQFF; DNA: TGTGCTAGTGGCCGGGGAGGGTCCTACAATGAGCAGTTCTTC
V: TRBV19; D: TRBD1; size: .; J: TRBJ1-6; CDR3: CASSLSGQKNSPLHF; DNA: TGTGCCAGTAGTCTATCGGGACAGAAAAATTCACCCCTCCACTTT
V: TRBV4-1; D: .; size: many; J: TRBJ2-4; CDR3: CASSHLQNIQYF; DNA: TGCGCCAGCAGCCACCTTCAAAACATTCAGTACTTC
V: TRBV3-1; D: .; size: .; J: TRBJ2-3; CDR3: CASSQSGGGDTQYF; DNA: TGTGCCAGCAGCCAATCCGGGGGCGGAGATACGCAGTATTTT
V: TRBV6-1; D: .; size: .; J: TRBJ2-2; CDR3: CASSEVLLLTGELFF; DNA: TGTGCCAGCAGTGAGGTACTACTACTAACCGGGGAGCTGTTTTTT
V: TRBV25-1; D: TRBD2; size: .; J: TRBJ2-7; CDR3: CAGSEIAGATGQYF; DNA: TGTGCCGGCAGTGAAATAGCGGGGGCAACGGGGCAGTACTTC
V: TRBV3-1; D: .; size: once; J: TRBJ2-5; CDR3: CASSQDIRQQETRYF; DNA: TGTGCCAGCAGCCAAGATATCCGGCAGCAAGAGACCCGGTACTTC
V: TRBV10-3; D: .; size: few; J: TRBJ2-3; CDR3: CAISGGGTDTQYF; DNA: TGTGCCATCAGTGGGGGGGGCACAGATACGCAGTATTTT
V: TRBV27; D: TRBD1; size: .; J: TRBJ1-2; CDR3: CATKEGQGLSGYTF; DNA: TGTGCCACAAAGGAGGGACAGGGCTTAAGTGGCTACACCTTC
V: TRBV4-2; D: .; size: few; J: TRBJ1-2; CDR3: CASSQEQGRDYGYTF; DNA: TGTGCCAGCAGCCAAGAGCAGGGTAGGGACTATGGCTACACCTTC
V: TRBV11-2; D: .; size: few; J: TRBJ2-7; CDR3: CASSLRQGGFEQYF; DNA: TGTGCCAGCAGCTTACGGCAGGGAGGTTTCGAGCAGTACTTC
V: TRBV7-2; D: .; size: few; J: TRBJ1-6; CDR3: CASSLDRATYSPLHF; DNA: TGTGCCAGCAGCTTAGACAGAGCCACCTATTCACCCCTCCACTTT
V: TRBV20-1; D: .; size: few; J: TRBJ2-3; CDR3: CSAQGTTSSTDTQYF; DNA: TGCAGTGCGCAAGGAACCACATCTAGCACAGATACGCAGTATTTT
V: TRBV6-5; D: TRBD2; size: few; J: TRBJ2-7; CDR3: CASSYGTSASSYEQYF; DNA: TGTGCCAGCAGTTATGGGACTAGCGCCAGCTCCTACGAGCAGTACTTC
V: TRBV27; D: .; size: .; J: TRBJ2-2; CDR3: CASSAGRGTGELFF; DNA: TGTGCCAGCAGCGCGGGGCGGGGCACCGGGGAGCTGTTTTTT
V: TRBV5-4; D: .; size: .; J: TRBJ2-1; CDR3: CASSFGMGSSYNEQFF; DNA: TGTGCCAGCAGCTTTGGGATGGGGAGCTCCTACAATGAGCAGTTCTTC
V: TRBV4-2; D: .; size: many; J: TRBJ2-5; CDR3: CASSQDGQSEGTQYF; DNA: TGTGCCAGCAGCCAAGATGGGCAGTCGGAAGGGACCCAGTACTTC
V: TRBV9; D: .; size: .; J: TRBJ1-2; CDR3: CASSPTETLGYTF; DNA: TGTGCCAGCAGCCCGACTGAGACGCTTGGCTACACCTTC
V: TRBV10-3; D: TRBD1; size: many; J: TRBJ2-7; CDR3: CATGTGSYEQYF; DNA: TGTGCCACCGGGACAGGCTCCTACGAGCAGTACTTC
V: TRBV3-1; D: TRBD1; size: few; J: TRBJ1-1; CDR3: CASSHTDRGNTEAFF; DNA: TGTGCCAGCAGCCACACGGACAGGGGGAACACTGAAGCTTTCTTT
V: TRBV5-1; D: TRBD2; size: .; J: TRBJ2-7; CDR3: CASSRDSGVVGEQYF; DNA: TGCGCCAGCAGCCGGGATAGCGGGGTTGTGGGCGAGCAGTACTTC
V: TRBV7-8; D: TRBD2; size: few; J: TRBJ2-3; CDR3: CASRGGVIRTDTQYF; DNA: TGTGCCAGCAGGGGAGGGGTAATTAGGACAGATACGCAGTATTTT
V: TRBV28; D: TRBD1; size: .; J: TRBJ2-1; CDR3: CASSLGTGKQREDEQFF; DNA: TGTGCCAGCAGTTTAGGGACAGGTAAACAGAGGGAAGATGAGCAGTTCTTC
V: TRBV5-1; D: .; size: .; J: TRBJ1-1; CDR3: CASSLQPGNTEAFF; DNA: TGCGCCAGCAGCTTACAACCGGGTAACACTGAAGCTTTCTTT
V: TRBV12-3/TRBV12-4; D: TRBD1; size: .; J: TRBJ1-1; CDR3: CASDLTGGGTEAFF; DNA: TGTGCCAGCGACTTGACAGGGGGCGGCACTGAAGCTTTCTTT
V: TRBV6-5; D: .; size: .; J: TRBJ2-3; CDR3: CASREFSTDTQYF; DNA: TGTGCCAGCAGAGAATTTAGCACAGATACGCAGTATTTT
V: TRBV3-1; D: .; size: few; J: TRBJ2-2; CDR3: CASSQMVEGGELFF; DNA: TGTGCCAGCAGCCAAATGGTCGAGGGCGGGGAGCTGTTTTTT
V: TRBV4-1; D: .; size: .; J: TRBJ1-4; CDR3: CASSQAWDFPNEKLFF; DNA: TGCGCCAGCAGCCAGGCCTGGGACTTCCCCAATGAAAAACTGTTTTTT
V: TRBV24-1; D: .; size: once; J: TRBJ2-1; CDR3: CATSAAGDSRNNEQFF; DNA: TGTGCCACCAGTGCGGCAGGGGACTCGAGGAACAATGAGCAGTTCTTC
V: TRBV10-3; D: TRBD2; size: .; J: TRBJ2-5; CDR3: CAISEVGLEGSQETQYF; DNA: TGTGCCATCAGTGAAGTGGGACTAGAGGGATCTCAAGAGACCCAGTACTTC
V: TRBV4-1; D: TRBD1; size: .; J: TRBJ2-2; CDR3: CASSLGDRGPLEFGTNTGELFF; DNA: TGCGCCAGCAGCCTGGGCGACAGGGGGCCACTCGAGTTTGGGACGAACACCGGGGAGCTGTTTTTT
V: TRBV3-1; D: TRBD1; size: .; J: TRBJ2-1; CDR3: CASSQNRGVGWPNEQFF; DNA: TGTGCCAGCAGTCAGAACAGGGGGGTGGGGTGGCCCAATGAGCAGTTCTTC
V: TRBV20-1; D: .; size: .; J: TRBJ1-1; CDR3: CSASWTRIMNTEAFF; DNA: TGCAGTGCTAGTTGGACACGAATAATGAACACTGAAGCTTTCTTT
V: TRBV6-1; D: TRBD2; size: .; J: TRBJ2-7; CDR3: CASSAGGLAGIIYEQYF; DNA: TGTGCCAGCAGCGCCGGGGGGCTAGCGGGCATAATCTACGAGCAGTACTTC
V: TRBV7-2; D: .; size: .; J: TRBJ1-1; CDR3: CTSGLNEAFF; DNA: TGTACCAGCGGCCTAAATGAAGCTTTCTTT
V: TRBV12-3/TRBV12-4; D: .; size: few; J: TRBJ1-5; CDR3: CASSSTHATEVYQPQHF; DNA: TGTGCCAGCAGTTCCACCCACGCGACGGAGGTATATCAGCCCCAGCATTTT
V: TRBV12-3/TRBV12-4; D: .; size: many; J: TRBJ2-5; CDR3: CASSHPGETQYF; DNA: TGTGCCAGCAGCCACCCTGGAGAGACCCAGTACTTC
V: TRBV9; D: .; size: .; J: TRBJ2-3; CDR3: CASSSFADTDTQYF; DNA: TGTGCCAGCAGTTCCTTTGCGGACACAGATACGCAGTATTTT
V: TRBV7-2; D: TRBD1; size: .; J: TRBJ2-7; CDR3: CASSRGQYFSYEQYF; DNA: TGTGCCAGCAGCAGGGGACAGTATTTCTCCTACGAGCAGTACTTC
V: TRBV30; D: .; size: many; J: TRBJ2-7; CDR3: CAWSVRNYEQYF; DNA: TGTGCCTGGAGTGTCCGCAACTACGAGCAGTACTTC
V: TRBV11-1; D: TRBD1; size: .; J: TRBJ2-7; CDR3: CASSLGNRGSYEQYF; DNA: TGTGCCAGCAGCTTGGGAAACAGGGGGTCCTACGAGCAGTACTTC
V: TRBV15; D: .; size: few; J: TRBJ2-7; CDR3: CATSSDHDRDRRTIPYEQYF; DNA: TGTGCCACCAGCAGCGACCACGACCGGGACCGAAGAACAATACCCTACGAGCAGTACTTC
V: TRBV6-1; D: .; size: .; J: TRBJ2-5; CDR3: CATSLGSQETQYF; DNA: TGTGCCACTTCCTTGGGGTCTCAAGAGACCCAGTACTTC
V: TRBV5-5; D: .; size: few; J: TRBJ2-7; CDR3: CASSLEEPSYEQYF; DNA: TGTGCCAGCAGCTTGGAAGAACCCTCCTACGAGCAGTACTTC
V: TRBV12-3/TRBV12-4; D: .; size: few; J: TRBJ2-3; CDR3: CASSLGGPLGTQYF; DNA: TGTGCCAGCAGTTTAGGAGGACCCCTGGGTACGCAGTATTTT
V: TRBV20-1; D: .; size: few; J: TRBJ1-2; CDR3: CSARDPAGVAYGYTF; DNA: TGCAGTGCTAGAGATCCGGCAGGGGTGGCCTATGGCTACACCTTC